This T cell receptor (beta chain) is drawn from a study of beta chain features in type 1 diabetes. Concerning this clone: Antigen: not known.

Study conclusions and caveats: All four CD4+ subsets of Type 1 diabetes patients contained TCRB CDR3s that were moderately but significantly shorter.

TCRB transcripts that were expressed got sequenced, as all of the isolated RNA had been reverse transcribed. Using immunoSEQ multiplex PCR, the repertoire was profiled, and TCRdb retains in-frame clones only, with some absent. The table records some 250,000 clones, about a tenth of them present only once. The germline V gene has CDR1 ENHRY and CDR2 SYGVKD. This CDR3 is 15 amino acids long. With V trimmed by 4 bases and J by 4 bases, 9 bases remained unmatched. J is TRBJ2-7 and V is TRBV10-3; 8 bases fit TRBD1. The sample taken for sequencing was naive CD4+ T cells from blood. The TCR comes from a man aged 25 to 40 with type 1 diabetes. CDR3 DNA sequence: TGTGCCATCAGTGCAGCCGGGACAGGCCCTTACGAGCAGTACTTC. Its translation is CAISAAGTGPYEQYF.